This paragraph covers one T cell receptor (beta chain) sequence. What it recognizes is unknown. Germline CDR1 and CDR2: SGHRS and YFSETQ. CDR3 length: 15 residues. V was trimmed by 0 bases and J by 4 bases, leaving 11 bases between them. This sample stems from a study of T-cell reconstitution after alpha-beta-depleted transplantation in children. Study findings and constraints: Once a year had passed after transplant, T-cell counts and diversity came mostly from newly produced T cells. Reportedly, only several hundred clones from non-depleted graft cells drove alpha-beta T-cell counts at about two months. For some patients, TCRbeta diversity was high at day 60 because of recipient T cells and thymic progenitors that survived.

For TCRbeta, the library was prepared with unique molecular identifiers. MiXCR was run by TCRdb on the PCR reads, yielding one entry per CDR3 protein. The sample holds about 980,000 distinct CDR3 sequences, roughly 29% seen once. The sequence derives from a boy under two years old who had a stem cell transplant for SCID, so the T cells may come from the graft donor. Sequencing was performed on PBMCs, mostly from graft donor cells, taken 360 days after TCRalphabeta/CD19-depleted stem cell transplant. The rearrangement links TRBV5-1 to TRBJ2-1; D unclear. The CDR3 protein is CASSLVSQPYNEQFF. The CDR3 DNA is TGCGCCAGCAGCTTGGTGTCCCAGCCGTACAATGAGCAGTTCTTC.